The subject of this entry is one TCR beta chain. The V end lost 3 bases, the J end lost 7 bases, and 20 bases lay between the germline ends. CDR3 length: 16 amino acids. Germline CDR1 SGHVS, CDR2 FQNEAQ. Some clones are missing from TCRdb's copy, which holds only in-frame ones; the method was immunoSEQ multiplex PCR. Among around 110,000 clones listed, 70% to 90% were seen once. These data come from a study of control samples from healthy donors and cancer patients. This sequence originates from a woman aged 65 to 85 in good health. This chain uses TRBV7-8 with TRBJ2-3; tentatively, D is TRBD2 (5 bases). The sample taken for sequencing was blood. CDR3 amino acids: CASSFRDATSQHTQYF. In DNA form, the CDR3 reads TGTGCCAGCAGCTTCCGGGATGCTACATCCCAGCATACGCAGTATTTT.